This TCR beta chain is drawn from a study of blood T cell repertoires in COVID-19. Across the study: Samples came from the United States, Italy and Spain, spanning acute and convalescent COVID-19.

The CDR3 sequence is 20 residues long. Germline V gives CDR1 SGHRS, CDR2 YFSETQ. The V and J ends lost 2 bases and 3 bases, in that order; junction bases with no gene match: 12. Assay used: immunoSEQ multiplex PCR; TCRdb lists only in-frame clones, some missing. The data show roughly 230,000 clones, with over 75% seen just once and approximately 5.1% held by the top ten. Sequences were obtained from peripheral blood. The chain links TRBV5-1 to TRBJ2-3, with 16 bases fitting TRBD2. This clonotype was obtained from a man aged 50 or older with COVID-19, enrolled during active disease. CDR3 sequence (DNA): TGCGCCAGCAGCTTCCGAGGGACTAGCGGGGGGGCCGGGAGGACAGATACGCAGTATTTT. Amino acids: CASSFRGTSGGAGRTDTQYF.